Sequencing of this T cell receptor beta chain was carried out in a study of CD8+ T cells in alopecia areata. The study, taken as a whole, reports: Resident alphabeta T cells of normal skin are also sequenced in scalp samples.

Reverse transcription of extracted RNA yielded cDNA, which provided the sequencing template. Sequencing used immunoSEQ multiplex PCR; TCRdb keeps in-frame clones, though not all of them. Here the sample spans approximately 150,000 clones, 47% being singletons. CDR1 and CDR2 from the germline V gene are SGHVS and FQNEAQ. The length of the CDR3 is 14 residues. The V gene lost 5 bases and the J gene lost 6 bases, with 15 bases spanning the gap. With respect to this clone: What it recognizes is unknown.

The chain couples TRBV7-8 to TRBJ2-3; D is unresolved. Source material: CD4+ T cells sorted from blood. The receptor comes from a human donor with alopecia areata. CDR3: CASSLPPSWDTQYF. The CDR3 DNA reads TGTGCCAGCAGCCTACCACCTTCTTGGGATACGCAGTATTTT.